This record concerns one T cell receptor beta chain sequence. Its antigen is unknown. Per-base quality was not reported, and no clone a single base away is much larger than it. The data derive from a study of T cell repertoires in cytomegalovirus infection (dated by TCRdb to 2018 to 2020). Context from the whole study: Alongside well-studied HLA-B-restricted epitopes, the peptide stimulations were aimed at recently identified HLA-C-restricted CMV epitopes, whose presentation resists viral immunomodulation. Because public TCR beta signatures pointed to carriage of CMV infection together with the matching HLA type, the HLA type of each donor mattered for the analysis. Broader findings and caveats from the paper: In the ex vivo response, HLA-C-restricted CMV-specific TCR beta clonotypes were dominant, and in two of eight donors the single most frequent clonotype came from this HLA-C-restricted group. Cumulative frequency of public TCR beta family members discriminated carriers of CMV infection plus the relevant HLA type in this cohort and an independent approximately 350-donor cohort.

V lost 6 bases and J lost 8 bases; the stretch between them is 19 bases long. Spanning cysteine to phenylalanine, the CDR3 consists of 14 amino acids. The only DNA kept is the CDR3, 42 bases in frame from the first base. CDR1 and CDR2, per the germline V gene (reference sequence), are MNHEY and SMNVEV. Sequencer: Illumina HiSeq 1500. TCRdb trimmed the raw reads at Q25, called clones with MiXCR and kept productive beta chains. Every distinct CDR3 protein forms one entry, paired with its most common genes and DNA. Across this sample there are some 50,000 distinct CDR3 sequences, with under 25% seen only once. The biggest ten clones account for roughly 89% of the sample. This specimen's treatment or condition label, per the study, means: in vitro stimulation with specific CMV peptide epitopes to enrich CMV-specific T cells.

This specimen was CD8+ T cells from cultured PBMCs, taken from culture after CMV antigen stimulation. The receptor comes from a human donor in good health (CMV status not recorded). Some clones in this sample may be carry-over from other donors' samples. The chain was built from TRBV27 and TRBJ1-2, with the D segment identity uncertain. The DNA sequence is TGTGCCAGCAGCCCAACGGACTTCTTCGGAGGCTACACCTTC. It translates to CASSPTDFFGGYTF.